Below are 32 T cell receptor beta chains sequenced from a single sample in a study of cytomegalovirus exposure and HLA in healthy donors. Primers included in the PCR were 60 Vbeta and 13 Jbeta primers. TCRdb's table, derived via immunoSEQ multiplex PCR, lists solely in-frame clones and lacks some. The sample has around 110,000 clones; approximately 80% are singletons. The sequenced sample consisted of PBMCs. These TCRs come from a man younger than 45 in good health and CMV-seropositive.

The DNA of the CDR3 is TGCGCCAGCAGCCGCAGGACAGGGGGCTATGGCTACACCTTC. It translates to CASSRRTGGYGYTF. The chain has TRBV5-1 and TRBJ1-2, with TRBD1 matching 10 bases. The trim removed 4 bases at V and 4 bases at J, leaving 4 bases unmatched. Germline V gives CDR1 SGHRS, CDR2 YFSETQ. This CDR3 has 14 amino acids. Complete variable domain (other parts from reference TRBV5-1 and TRBJ1-2): KAGVTQTPRYLIKTRGQQVTLSCSPISGHRSVSWYQQTPGQGLQFLFEYFSETQRNKGNFPGRFSGRQFSNSRSEMNVSTLELGDSALYLCASSRRTGGYGYTFGSGTRLTVV.

This chain uses TRBV29-1 with TRBJ1-2, with TRBD1 matching over 7 bases. CDR1 and CDR2 from the germline V gene are SQVTM and ANQGSEA. V shed 6 bases, J shed 3 bases, and the junction held 7 bases outside the gene matches. The CDR3 runs to 13 residues. The CDR3 DNA sequence: TGCAGCGTCTTTGAGGGGGCGGACTATGGCTACACCTTC. Encoded protein: CSVFEGADYGYTF.

V is TRBV5-4 and J is TRBJ2-3; 7 bases align to TRBD2. The ends lost 4 bases at V and 4 bases at J; junction bases unmatched: 6. The germline V gene encodes CDR1 SGHNT and CDR2 YYREEE (reference sequence). This CDR3 is built from 14 residues. The CDR3: CASSLQAGPDTQYF. In DNA, the CDR3 is TGTGCCAGCAGCCTGCAAGCGGGGCCAGATACGCAGTATTTT.

This chain joins TRBV30 and TRBJ1-3, with a tentative D call TRBD1 (5 bases). The CDR3 loop spans 14 amino acids. Per the germline V gene, CDR1 is GTSNPN and CDR2 is SVGIG (reference sequence). V dropped 3 bases and J dropped 2 bases, with 11 bases sitting between them. The CDR3 is CAWRKQAAGNTIYF. Written as DNA, the CDR3 is TGTGCCTGGAGAAAACAGGCGGCTGGAAACACCATATATTTT.

This chain connects TRBV2 to TRBJ1-4; 9 positions agree with TRBD1. The CDR3 loop spans 14 amino acids. V lost 6 bases to trimming and J lost 5 bases; unmatched junction nucleotides: 4. CDR1 and CDR2 (germline): SNHLY, FYNNEI. The CDR3 nucleotides read TGTGCCAGCAGCCCGGGACAGGGAAATGAAAAACTGTTTTTT. This gives the protein CASSPGQGNEKLFF.

CDR3 sequence: CASSPDSNYGYTF. The CDR3 nucleotides are TGTGCCAGCAGCCCGGACTCTAACTATGGCTACACCTTC. The chain combines TRBV5-4 with TRBJ1-2; D remains unclear. CDR1 and CDR2 (germline): SGHNT, YYREEE (reference sequence). V lost 4 bases and J lost 0, with 7 bases in between. This CDR3 is 13 amino acids long.

The rearrangement uses TRBV5-1 and TRBJ1-1, with D tentatively TRBD1 (5 bases). The V end lost 4 bases, the J end lost 0 bases, and 16 bases lay between the germline ends. This CDR3 has 16 residues. CDR1 is SGHRS and CDR2 is YFSETQ in the germline V gene. CDR3 DNA: TGCGCCAGCAGCCCTTGGGGAGGGGCCATGAACACTGAAGCTTTCTTT. The encoded protein is CASSPWGGAMNTEAFF.

This chain connects TRBV5-1 to TRBJ2-3, with D unclear. CDR1 is SGHRS, CDR2 YFSETQ, per germline. Trimming stripped 0 bases from V and 0 bases from J, with 8 bases between. This CDR3 has 15 residues. CDR3 sequence reads: CASSLGALSTDTQYF. CDR3 sequence (DNA): TGCGCCAGCAGCTTGGGGGCACTTAGCACAGATACGCAGTATTTT. Complete variable domain (other parts from reference TRBV5-1 and TRBJ2-3): KAGVTQTPRYLIKTRGQQVTLSCSPISGHRSVSWYQQTPGQGLQFLFEYFSETQRNKGNFPGRFSGRQFSNSRSEMNVSTLELGDSALYLCASSLGALSTDTQYFGPGTRLTVL.

The rearrangement links TRBV30 to TRBJ2-7, with 7 bases fitting TRBD1. The germline V gene encodes CDR1 GTSNPN and CDR2 SVGIG (reference sequence). V gave up 0 bases and J gave up 5 bases; unmatched junction bases: 4. There are 13 residues in the CDR3. CDR3 in DNA: TGTGCCTGGAGTGTACAGGGGTTTAACGAGCAGTACGTC. Amino acid sequence: CAWSVQGFNEQYV.

The V and J genes are TRBV5-6 and TRBJ1-2, with 9 bases matching TRBD1. In germline, CDR1 is SGHDT, CDR2 YYEEEE. This CDR3 has 18 residues. The J segment lost 6 bases and the V segment lost 2 bases, leaving 17 bases of the junction unmatched. CDR3 sequence (DNA): TGTGCCAGCAGCTTTTGGGGTCGGGACAGGGAAAGAGGGCATGGCTACACCTTC. Translated: CASSFWGRDRERGHGYTF.

The chain has TRBV28 and TRBJ1-1; 8 bases agree with TRBD1. The V gene end was trimmed by 5 bases and the J gene end by 1 base; junction bases not matched to a gene: 6. This CDR3 comprises 15 residues. The germline V gene encodes CDR1 MDHEN and CDR2 SYDVKM. This chain's CDR3 is CASSQNGQGNTEAFF. The CDR3 coding sequence is TGTGCCAGCAGTCAAAACGGACAGGGGAACACTGAAGCTTTCTTT.

The genes are TRBV9 and TRBJ2-3; D unresolved. The CDR3 is 16 amino acids. The germline V gene has CDR1 SGDLS and CDR2 YYNGEE. V was clipped by 4 bases and J by 2 bases, with 17 bases between them. CDR3 residues: CASSSTMRYHTDTQYF. CDR3 nucleotide sequence: TGTGCCAGCAGCTCTACTATGCGGTACCACACAGATACGCAGTATTTT. The variable domain in full, with the rest retrieved from reference TRBV9 and TRBJ2-3, is DSGVTQTPKHLITATGQRVTLRCSPRSGDLSVYWYQQSLDQGLQFLIQYYNGEERAKGNILERFSAQQFPDLHSELNLSSLELGDSALYFCASSSTMRYHTDTQYFGPGTRLTVL.

This chain links TRBV5-1 with TRBJ2-1; TRBD1 matches at 7 bases. This CDR3 is built from 15 residues. V shed 4 bases, J shed 0 bases, and the junction held 4 bases outside the gene matches. Germline V CDR1 and CDR2: SGHRS, YFSETQ. The DNA of the CDR3 is TGCGCCAGCAGCGGGTCAGGGGGCTCCTACAATGAGCAGTTCTTC. Amino acids: CASSGSGGSYNEQFF.

V is TRBV19 and J is TRBJ2-3; 12 bases agree with TRBD2. V shed 3 bases and J 6 bases; nucleotides not matched to a gene: 4. CDR3 size: 15 residues. Germline-derived CDR1 and CDR2 are LNHDA and SQIVND (reference sequence). The CDR3 protein is CASSMLAGGVDTQYF. Here the CDR3 DNA reads TGTGCCAGTAGTATGCTAGCGGGAGGGGTGGATACGCAGTATTTT.

This clone was observed a handful of times. This chain connects TRBV19 to TRBJ1-1, with 11 bases that match TRBD1. CDR3 length: 15 residues. Germline V gene lookup returns CDR1 LNHDA and CDR2 SQIVND (reference sequence). V was clipped by 3 bases and J by 6 bases; unmatched bases: 6. The CDR3 protein is CASSIGDRGTSEAFF. CDR3 DNA sequence: TGTGCCAGTAGTATCGGGGACAGGGGGACTTCTGAAGCTTTCTTT.

The J gene is TRBJ1-1, the V gene TRBV4-1; maybe TRBD1 (5 bases). The CDR3 loop spans 14 amino acids. Germline assignment: CDR1 MGHRA and CDR2 YSYEKL. Trimming took off 4 bases at V and 1 base at J, with 10 bases between the two ends. CDR3: CASSRTGPNTEAFF. CDR3 in DNA: TGCGCCAGCAGCCGAACAGGCCCGAACACTGAAGCTTTCTTT.

This clone was found a few times. The V call is TRBV11-1, the J call TRBJ2-7, with TRBD1 as a possible D gene (6 bases). Germline V lookup: CDR1 SGHAT, CDR2 FQDESV (reference sequence). The CDR3 sequence is 17 residues long. Trimming shortened V by 5 bases and J by 0 bases, and 20 bases separated the two germline ends. This chain's CDR3 is CASSTRTGTWSSYEQYV. CDR3 DNA: TGTGCCAGCAGCACCCGAACCGGGACATGGAGCTCCTACGAGCAGTACGTC.

In its sample, this clone was seen a few times. The V call is TRBV7-6, the J call TRBJ1-4; no clear D gene. The ends were cut back, 5 bases at V and 1 base at J, with 20 bases in the middle. Germline V gene data show CDR1 as SGHVS and CDR2 as FNYEAQ. This CDR3 comprises 18 residues. The CDR3 loop reads CASSLRRPREGTNEKLFF. In DNA, the CDR3 is TGTGCCAGCAGCCTGCGTCGGCCGCGAGAGGGAACTAATGAAAAACTGTTTTTT.

The V gene is TRBV5-1, the J gene TRBJ1-5, with D tentatively TRBD1 (5 bases). The germline V gene has CDR1 SGHRS and CDR2 YFSETQ. Trimming shortened V by 3 bases and J by 8 bases, and 15 bases separated the two germline ends. The CDR3 is made up of 14 amino acids. The DNA of the CDR3 is TGCGCCAGCAGCTGGAACCTAGGACAAGAGCCCCAGCATTTT. Amino acid sequence: CASSWNLGQEPQHF.

This clone was observed once. This chain joins TRBV28 and TRBJ2-7, with 11 bases aligning to TRBD1. Germline-derived CDR1 and CDR2 are MDHEN and SYDVKM. This CDR3 is 18 amino acids long. V was pared by 1 base and J by 0 bases, with 8 bases of the junction left unmatched. The CDR3 bases are TGTGCCAGCAGTTTATATGTGAAGGGGACAGGGGGCTCCTACGAGCAGTACGTC. Translation: CASSLYVKGTGGSYEQYV.

The chain has TRBV2 and TRBJ2-1, with 10 bases identical to TRBD2. The CDR3 sequence is 14 residues long. Trimming at V came to 7 bases and at J to 10 bases, leaving 10 bases not matched to a gene. Germline-derived CDR1 and CDR2 are SNHLY and FYNNEI. The CDR3: CASKKRGGGSEQFF. CDR3 DNA: TGTGCCAGCAAAAAGCGGGGGGGCGGTTCGGAGCAGTTCTTC.

The V gene is TRBV29-1, the J gene TRBJ1-5; 10 positions match TRBD1. Germline lookup yields CDR1 SQVTM and CDR2 ANQGSEA. CDR3 length: 13 residues. J lost 2 bases, V lost 6 bases, and 1 base had no gene match. The CDR3 DNA follows: TGCAGCGTGGGGACAGGGGGCAATCAGCCCCAGCATTTT. It translates to CSVGTGGNQPQHF.

This clone was recorded a few times. The rearrangement joins TRBV29-1 to TRBJ2-5; D is possibly TRBD1 (6 bases). The CDR3 spans 12 residues. V lost 5 bases, J lost 5 bases, and 12 bases lay in between. CDR1 is SQVTM and CDR2 is ANQGSEA in the germline V gene. The CDR3 is CSVYRADETQYF. In nucleotides, the CDR3 is TGCAGCGTTTACAGGGCTGACGAGACCCAGTACTTC. The complete variable domain, with remaining parts taken from reference TRBV29-1 and TRBJ2-5, reads SAVISQKPSRDICQRGTSLTIQCQVDSQVTMMFWYRQQPGQSLTLIATANQGSEATYESGFVIDKFPISRPNLTFSTLTVSNMSPEDSSIYLCSVYRADETQYFGPGTRLLVL.

The chain uses TRBV7-3 and TRBJ1-2; D call uncertain. This CDR3 comprises 16 residues. Germline CDR1 is SGHTA and CDR2 is FQGTGA. The V and J ends lost 1 base and 5 bases respectively, with 17 bases between them. CDR3 in DNA: TGTGCCAGCAGCTTAAGACCCGACAACTCGGGGTATGGCTACACCTTC. Amino acids: CASSLRPDNSGYGYTF.

J is TRBJ2-4 and V is TRBV19; 8 nucleotides agree with TRBD1. Trimming took 10 bases from V and 0 from J; bases not matched to a gene: 17. CDR3 size: 18 residues. CDR1 and CDR2 from the germline V gene are LNHDA and SQIVND (reference sequence). This CDR3 is CAKQGTGTGVLAKNIQYF. CDR3 DNA sequence: TGTGCCAAACAGGGGACCGGGACAGGTGTCCTAGCCAAAAACATTCAGTACTTC.

This chain connects TRBV29-1 to TRBJ1-4; D uncertain. The CDR3 totals 16 residues. Deletions cut 3 bases from V and 1 base from J, with 15 bases between. Germline V lookup: CDR1 SQVTM, CDR2 ANQGSEA. CDR3 nucleotides: TGCAGCGTTGAGATCAGGTTCCTCGAAACTAATGAAAAACTGTTTTTT. Its translation is CSVEIRFLETNEKLFF.

V usage is TRBV29-1 and J usage is TRBJ1-2; 12 bases are shared with TRBD1. J lost 8 bases, V lost 7 bases, and 8 bases had no gene match. The CDR3 loop spans 13 amino acids. Germline CDR1 SQVTM, CDR2 ANQGSEA. Here the CDR3 DNA reads TGCAGCGCCTACGCGGGACAGGGGGCGGGCTACACCTTC. It is translated as CSAYAGQGAGYTF.

The rearrangement links TRBV27 to TRBJ2-1; D perhaps matches TRBD2 (6 bases). The germline gives CDR1 MNHEY, CDR2 SMNVEV (reference sequence). This CDR3 is built from 13 residues. V dropped 3 bases and J dropped 4 bases, with 7 bases sitting between them. The CDR3 protein is CASSLDYYNEQFF. The DNA of the CDR3 is TGTGCCAGCAGTTTGGACTATTACAATGAGCAGTTCTTC.

The genes are TRBV9 and TRBJ1-6; D is uncertain. The CDR3 runs 15 residues. V was cut by 0 bases and J by 7 bases, with 11 bases left in between. Germline-derived CDR1 and CDR2 are SGDLS and YYNGEE. Here the CDR3 DNA reads TGTGCCAGCAGCGTAGACCGCGCGGGAAATTCACCCCTCCACTTT. This codes for CASSVDRAGNSPLHF.

Details on this clone: Other nucleotide sequences from this sample produce the same CDR3. V gene TRBV2 combines with J gene TRBJ1-3, with 7 bases matching TRBD1. The germline gives CDR1 SNHLY, CDR2 FYNNEI. The J segment lost 8 bases and the V segment lost 3 bases, leaving 7 bases of the junction unmatched. The CDR3 runs to 14 residues. CDR3 sequence: CASSDQGGSDTIYF. CDR3 nucleotide sequence: TGTGCCAGCAGTGATCAAGGGGGCTCGGACACCATATATTTT.

The gene calls are TRBV28 and TRBJ1-5, with 8 bases identical to TRBD1. The CDR3 runs to 14 residues. The V segment lost 4 bases and the J segment 6 bases; nucleotides outside the gene matches: 5. Germline V lookup: CDR1 MDHEN, CDR2 SYDVKM. CDR3 sequence reads: CASSWAGGSQPQHF. The CDR3 DNA reads TGTGCCAGCAGTTGGGCAGGGGGCAGTCAGCCCCAGCATTTT.

The V gene is TRBV6-5, the J gene TRBJ1-5, with unresolved D. V was trimmed by 2 bases and J by 2 bases, leaving 7 bases between them. CDR1 is MNHEY and CDR2 is SVGAGI in the germline V gene. This CDR3 spans 14 amino acids. CDR3 bases: TGTGCCAGCAGTTACGGGCAGGGCAATCAGCCCCAGCATTTT. It is translated as CASSYGQGNQPQHF.